These 4 T cell receptor beta chains share one sample of origin, sequenced in a study of identical twins. One entry per CDR3 protein results from TCRdb running MiXCR on the 5' RACE reads. The profile shows roughly 1,500,000 distinct CDR3 sequences, about 32% of them singletons. What was sequenced was cord blood. These receptor sequences come from a newborn girl in good health.

The CDR3 protein is CASSLGRNSGNTIYF. CDR3 sequence (DNA): TGTGCCAGCAGCTTAGGACGGAACTCTGGAAACACCATATATTTT. The rearrangement links TRBV7-9 to TRBJ1-3; D not certain. Trimming stripped 1 base from V and 0 bases from J, with 7 bases between. In germline, CDR1 is SEHNR, CDR2 FQNEAQ (reference sequence). The CDR3 totals 15 residues.

The chain has TRBV4-2 and TRBJ1-1; D might be TRBD1 (6 bases). This CDR3 region has 18 residues. CDR1 and CDR2 from the germline V gene are LGHNA and YNFKEQ. V lost 4 bases, J lost 0 bases, and 21 bases lay in between. This chain's CDR3 is CASSRVTGAGVMNTEAFF. CDR3 nucleotides: TGTGCCAGCAGCCGAGTGACGGGGGCGGGGGTTATGAACACTGAAGCTTTCTTT.

This chain uses TRBV28 with TRBJ2-1; the match to TRBD2 covers 14 bases. The CDR3 covers 19 residues. The germline gives CDR1 MDHEN, CDR2 SYDVKM. Trimming at V came to 5 bases and at J to 3 bases, leaving 12 bases not matched to a gene. The CDR3: CASSIRTSGRISFYNEQFF. CDR3 in DNA: TGTGCCAGCAGTATTCGGACTAGCGGGAGGATTTCATTCTACAATGAGCAGTTCTTC. Filled out from reference TRBV28 and TRBJ2-1, the complete variable domain reads DVKVTQSSRYLVKRTGEKVFLECVQDMDHENMFWYRQDPGLGLRLIYFSYDVKMKEKGDIPEGYSVSREKKERFSLILESASTNQTSMYLCASSIRTSGRISFYNEQFFGPGTRLTVL.

The chain links TRBV20-1 to TRBJ2-7; TRBD2 matches 8 bases. The V segment lost 1 base and the J segment 4 bases; nucleotides outside the gene matches: 12. Germline loops: CDR1 DFQATT, CDR2 SNEGSKA (reference sequence). The CDR3 consists of 16 residues. CDR3 region: CSARGNPSGGLYEQYF. In DNA form, the CDR3 reads TGCAGTGCTAGAGGGAACCCAAGCGGGGGACTTTACGAGCAGTACTTC.